This T cell receptor beta chain came from a study of post-analysis software for immune sequencing data. Trimming removed 5 bases at V and 0 bases at J, with 14 bases between. Germline loops: CDR1 SGHTA, CDR2 FQGTGA. The CDR3 extends over 15 amino acids. This clonotype was seen ten or more times. Its antigen is not identified. Unique molecular identifiers tagged the TCR beta cDNA libraries. TCRdb re-derived calls from the PCR reads in MiXCR, one entry per CDR3 protein. The data show roughly 570,000 distinct CDR3 sequences, around a third seen once. Overall study results and limits: Controls showed significantly higher normalized Chao1 diversity than did multiple sclerosis patients. Controls showed lower frequencies than patients for roughly five TRBV segments, and TRBV5-6, TRBV5-1 and TRBV20-1 were among these.

The chain joins TRBV7-3 to TRBJ2-7; weak D call: TRBD1 (6 bases). Sequencing was done on a sample of blood. This receptor was identified in a girl under 18 with multiple sclerosis. CDR3 DNA: TGTGCCAGCAGCCCAGGGGACGGTATCTCCTACGAGCAGTACTTC. This encodes CASSPGDGISYEQYF.